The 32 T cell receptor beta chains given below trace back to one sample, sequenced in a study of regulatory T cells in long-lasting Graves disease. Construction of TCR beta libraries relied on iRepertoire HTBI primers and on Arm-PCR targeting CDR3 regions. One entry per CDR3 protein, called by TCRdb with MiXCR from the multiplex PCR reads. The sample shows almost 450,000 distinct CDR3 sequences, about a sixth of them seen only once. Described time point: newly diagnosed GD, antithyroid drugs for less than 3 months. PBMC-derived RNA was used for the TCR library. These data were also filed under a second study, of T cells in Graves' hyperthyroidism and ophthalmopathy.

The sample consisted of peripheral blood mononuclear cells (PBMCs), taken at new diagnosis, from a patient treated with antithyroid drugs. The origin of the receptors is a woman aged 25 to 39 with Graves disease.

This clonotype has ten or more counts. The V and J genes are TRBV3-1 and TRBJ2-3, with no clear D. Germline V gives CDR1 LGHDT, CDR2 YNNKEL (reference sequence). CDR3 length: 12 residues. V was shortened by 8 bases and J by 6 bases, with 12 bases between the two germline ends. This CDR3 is CASWTYPDTQYF. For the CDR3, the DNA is TGTGCCAGCTGGACCTACCCGGATACGCAGTATTTT.

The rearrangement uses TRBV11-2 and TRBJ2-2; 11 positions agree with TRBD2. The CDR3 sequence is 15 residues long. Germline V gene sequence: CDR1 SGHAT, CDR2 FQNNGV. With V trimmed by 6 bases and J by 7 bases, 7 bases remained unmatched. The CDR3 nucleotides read TGTGCCAGCAGTCGTCTAGCGGGAGGACTCGGGGAGCTGTTTTTT. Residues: CASSRLAGGLGELFF.

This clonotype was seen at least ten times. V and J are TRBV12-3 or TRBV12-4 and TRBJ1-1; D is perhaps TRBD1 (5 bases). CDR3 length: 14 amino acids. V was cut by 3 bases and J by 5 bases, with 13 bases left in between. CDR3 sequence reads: CASSLWGSGTEAFF. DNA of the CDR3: TGTGCCAGCAGTTTGTGGGGGAGTGGGACTGAAGCTTTCTTT.

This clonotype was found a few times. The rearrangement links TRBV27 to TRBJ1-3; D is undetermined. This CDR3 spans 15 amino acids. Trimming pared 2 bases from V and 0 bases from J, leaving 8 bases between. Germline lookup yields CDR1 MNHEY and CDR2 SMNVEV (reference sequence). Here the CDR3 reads CASSLIGSSGNTIYF. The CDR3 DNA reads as TGTGCCAGCAGTTTAATTGGAAGCTCTGGAAACACCATATATTTT.

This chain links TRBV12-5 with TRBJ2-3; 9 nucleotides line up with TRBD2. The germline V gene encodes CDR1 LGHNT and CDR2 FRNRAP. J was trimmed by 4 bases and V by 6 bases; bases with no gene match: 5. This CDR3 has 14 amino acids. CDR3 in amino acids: CASGVSGSSDTQYF. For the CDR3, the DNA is TGTGCTAGTGGCGTTAGCGGGAGCTCAGATACGCAGTATTTT.

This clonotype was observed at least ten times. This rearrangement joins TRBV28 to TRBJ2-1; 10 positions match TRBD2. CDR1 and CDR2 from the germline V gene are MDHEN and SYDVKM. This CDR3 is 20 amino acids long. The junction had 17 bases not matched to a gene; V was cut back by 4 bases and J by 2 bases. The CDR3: CASSYYWGSSGRGTYNEQFF. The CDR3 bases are TGTGCCAGCAGTTATTATTGGGGATCAAGCGGGAGGGGAACCTACAATGAGCAGTTCTTC.

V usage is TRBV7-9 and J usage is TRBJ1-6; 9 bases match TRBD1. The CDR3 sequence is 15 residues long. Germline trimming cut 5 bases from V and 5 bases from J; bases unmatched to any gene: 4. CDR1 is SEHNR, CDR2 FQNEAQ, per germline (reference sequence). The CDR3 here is CASSMGQGDNSPLHF. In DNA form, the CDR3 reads TGTGCCAGCAGCATGGGACAGGGAGATAATTCACCCCTCCACTTT. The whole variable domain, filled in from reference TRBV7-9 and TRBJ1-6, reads DTGVSQNPRHKITKRGQNVTFRCDPISEHNRLYWYRQTLGQGPEFLTYFQNEAQLEKSRLLSDRFSAERPKGSFSTLEIQRTEQGDSAMYLCASSMGQGDNSPLHFGNGTRLTVT.

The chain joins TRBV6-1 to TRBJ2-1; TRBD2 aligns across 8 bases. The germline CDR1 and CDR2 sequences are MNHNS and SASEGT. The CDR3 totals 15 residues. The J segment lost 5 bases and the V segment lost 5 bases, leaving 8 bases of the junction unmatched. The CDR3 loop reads CASSRSGGRHNEQFF. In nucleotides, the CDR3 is TGTGCCAGCAGTCGCAGCGGGGGCCGGCACAATGAGCAGTTCTTC.

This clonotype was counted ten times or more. The CDR3 DNA reads TGTGCCAGTAGTATAATTGGAAATCAGCCCCAGCATTTT. Its translation: CASSIIGNQPQHF. This rearrangement joins TRBV19 to TRBJ1-5; unclear D gene. The germline V gene has CDR1 LNHDA and CDR2 SQIVND (reference sequence). This CDR3 region has 13 residues. V shed 2 bases and J shed 4 bases, with 6 bases lying between them. The whole variable domain, remainder taken from reference TRBV19 and TRBJ1-5, is DGGITQSPKYLFRKEGQNVTLSCEQNLNHDAMYWYRQDPGQGLRLIYYSQIVNDFQKGDIAEGYSVSREKKESFPLTVTSAQKNPTAFYLCASSIIGNQPQHFGDGTRLSIL.

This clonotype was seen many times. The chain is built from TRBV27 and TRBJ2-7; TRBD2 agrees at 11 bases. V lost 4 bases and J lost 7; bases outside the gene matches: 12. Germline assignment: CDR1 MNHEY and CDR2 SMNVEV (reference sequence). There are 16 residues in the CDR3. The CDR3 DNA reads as TGTGCCAGCAGTTCCCTGACTAGCGGGGTCTCCGGGGAGCAGTACTTC. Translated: CASSSLTSGVSGEQYF.

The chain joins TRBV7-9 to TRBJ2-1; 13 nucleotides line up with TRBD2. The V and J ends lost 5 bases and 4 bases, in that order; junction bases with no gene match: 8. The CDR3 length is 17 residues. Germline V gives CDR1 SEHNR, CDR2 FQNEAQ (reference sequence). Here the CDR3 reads CASSHRTSGRFYNEQFF. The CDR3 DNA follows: TGTGCCAGCAGCCACAGGACTAGCGGGAGATTTTACAATGAGCAGTTCTTC. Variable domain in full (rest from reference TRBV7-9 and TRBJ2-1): DTGVSQNPRHKITKRGQNVTFRCDPISEHNRLYWYRQTLGQGPEFLTYFQNEAQLEKSRLLSDRFSAERPKGSFSTLEIQRTEQGDSAMYLCASSHRTSGRFYNEQFFGPGTRLTVL.

In DNA form, the CDR3 reads TGTGCCAGCGGCTCGGGGGGAAGTACTGAAGCTTTCTTT. It specifies CASGSGGSTEAFF. The J gene is TRBJ1-1, the V gene TRBV27, with D tentatively TRBD1 (5 bases). Germline loops: CDR1 MNHEY, CDR2 SMNVEV (reference sequence). V gave up 8 bases and J gave up 5 bases, with 15 bases separating them. The CDR3 is 13 residues long.

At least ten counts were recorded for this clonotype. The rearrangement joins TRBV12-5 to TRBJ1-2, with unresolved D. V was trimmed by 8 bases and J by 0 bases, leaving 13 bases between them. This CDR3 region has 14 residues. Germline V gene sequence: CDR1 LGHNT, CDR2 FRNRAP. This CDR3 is CASSHEVPNYGYTF. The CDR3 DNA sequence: TGTGCTAGTTCTCACGAAGTTCCTAACTATGGCTACACCTTC.

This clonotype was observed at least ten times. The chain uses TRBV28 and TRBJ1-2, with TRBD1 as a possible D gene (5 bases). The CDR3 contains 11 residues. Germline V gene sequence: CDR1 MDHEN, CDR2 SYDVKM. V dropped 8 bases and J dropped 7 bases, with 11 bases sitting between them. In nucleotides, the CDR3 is TGTGCCAGCCTTTCGAGGGGTGGCTACACCTTC. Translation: CASLSRGGYTF.

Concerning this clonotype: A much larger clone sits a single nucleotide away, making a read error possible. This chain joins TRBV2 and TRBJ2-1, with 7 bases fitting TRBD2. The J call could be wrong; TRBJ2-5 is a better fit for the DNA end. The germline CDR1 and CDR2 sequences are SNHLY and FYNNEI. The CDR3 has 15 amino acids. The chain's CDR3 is CASSATSRKVETQYF. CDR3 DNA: TGTGCCAGCAGTGCGACTAGCAGGAAGGTTGAGACCCAGTACTTC.

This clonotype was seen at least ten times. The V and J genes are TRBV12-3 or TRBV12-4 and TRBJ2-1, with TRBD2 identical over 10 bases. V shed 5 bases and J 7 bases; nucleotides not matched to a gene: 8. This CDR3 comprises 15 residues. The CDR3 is CASSNPASGSNEQFF. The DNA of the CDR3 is TGTGCCAGCAGTAACCCGGCTAGCGGGAGTAATGAGCAGTTCTTC.

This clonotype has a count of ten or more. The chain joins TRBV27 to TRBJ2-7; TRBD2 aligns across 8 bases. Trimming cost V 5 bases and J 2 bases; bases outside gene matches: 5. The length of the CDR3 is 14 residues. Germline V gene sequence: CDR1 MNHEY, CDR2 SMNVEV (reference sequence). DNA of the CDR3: TGTGCCAGCAGTAGGCGGGGGGTACCCTACGAGCAGTACTTC. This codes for CASSRRGVPYEQYF.

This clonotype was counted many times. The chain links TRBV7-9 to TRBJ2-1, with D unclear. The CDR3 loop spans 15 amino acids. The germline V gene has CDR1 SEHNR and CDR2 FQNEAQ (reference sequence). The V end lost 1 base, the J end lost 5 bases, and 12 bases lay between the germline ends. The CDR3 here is CASSLVYRVDNEQFF. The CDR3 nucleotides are TGTGCCAGCAGCTTAGTCTACCGCGTGGACAATGAGCAGTTCTTC.

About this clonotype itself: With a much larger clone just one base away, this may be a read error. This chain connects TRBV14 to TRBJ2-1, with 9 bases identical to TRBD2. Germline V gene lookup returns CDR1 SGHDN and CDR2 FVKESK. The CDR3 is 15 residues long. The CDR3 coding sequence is TGTGCCAGCGGCCAGGCCGGGACTAGCAGCAATGAGCAGTTCTTC. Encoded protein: CASGQAGTSSNEQFF.

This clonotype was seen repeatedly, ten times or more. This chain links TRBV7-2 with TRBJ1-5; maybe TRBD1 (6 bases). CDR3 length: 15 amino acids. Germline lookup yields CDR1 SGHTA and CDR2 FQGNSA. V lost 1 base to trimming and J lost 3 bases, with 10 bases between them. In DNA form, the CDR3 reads TGTGCCAGCAGCTTAGTAGGGGGGAACAATCAGCCCCAGCATTTT. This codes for CASSLVGGNNQPQHF.

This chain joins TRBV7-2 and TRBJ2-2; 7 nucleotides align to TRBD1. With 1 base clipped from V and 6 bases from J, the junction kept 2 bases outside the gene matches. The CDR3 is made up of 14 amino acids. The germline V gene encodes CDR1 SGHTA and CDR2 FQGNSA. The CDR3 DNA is TGTGCCAGCAGCTTAGTACAGGGGCCCGGGGAGCTGTTTTTT. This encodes CASSLVQGPGELFF.

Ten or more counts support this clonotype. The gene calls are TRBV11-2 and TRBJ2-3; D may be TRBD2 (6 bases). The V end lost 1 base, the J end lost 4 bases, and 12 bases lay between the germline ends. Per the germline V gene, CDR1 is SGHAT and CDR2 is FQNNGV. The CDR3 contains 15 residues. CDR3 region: CASSLGWEEADTQYF. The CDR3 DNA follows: TGTGCCAGCAGCTTAGGGTGGGAGGAGGCAGATACGCAGTATTTT.

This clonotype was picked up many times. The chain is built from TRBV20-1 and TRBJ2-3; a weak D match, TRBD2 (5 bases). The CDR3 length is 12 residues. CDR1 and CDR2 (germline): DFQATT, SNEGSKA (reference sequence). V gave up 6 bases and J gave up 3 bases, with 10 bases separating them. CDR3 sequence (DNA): TGCAGTGCGCGAGGGAGTACAGATACGCAGTATTTT. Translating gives CSARGSTDTQYF.

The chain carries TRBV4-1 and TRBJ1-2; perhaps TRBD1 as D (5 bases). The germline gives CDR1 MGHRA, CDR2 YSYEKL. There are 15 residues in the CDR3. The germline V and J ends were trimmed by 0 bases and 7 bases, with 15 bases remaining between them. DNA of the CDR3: TGCGCCAGCAGCCAAGAATGGGGAGGGGTTTCTGGCTACACCTTC. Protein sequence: CASSQEWGGVSGYTF.

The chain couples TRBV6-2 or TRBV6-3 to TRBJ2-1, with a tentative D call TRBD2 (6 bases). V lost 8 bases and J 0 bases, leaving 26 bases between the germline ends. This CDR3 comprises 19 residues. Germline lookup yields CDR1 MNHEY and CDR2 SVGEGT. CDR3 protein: CASLASTVKRASSYNEQFF. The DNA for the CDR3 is TGTGCCAGCCTAGCTAGCACCGTGAAGCGGGCGAGCTCCTACAATGAGCAGTTCTTC.

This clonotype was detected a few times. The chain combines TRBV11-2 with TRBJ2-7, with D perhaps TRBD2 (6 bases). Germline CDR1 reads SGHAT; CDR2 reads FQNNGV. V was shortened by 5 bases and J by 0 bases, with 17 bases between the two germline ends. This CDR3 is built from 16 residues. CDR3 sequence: CASSQDMRDSSYEQYF. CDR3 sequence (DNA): TGTGCCAGCAGCCAAGATATGAGGGACTCCTCCTACGAGCAGTACTTC.

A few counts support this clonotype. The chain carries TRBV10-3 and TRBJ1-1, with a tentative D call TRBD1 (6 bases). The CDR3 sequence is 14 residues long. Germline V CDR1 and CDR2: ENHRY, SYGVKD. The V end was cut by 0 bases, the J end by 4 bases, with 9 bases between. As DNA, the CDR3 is TGTGCCATCAGTGAGTCACAACAGGGCACTGAAGCTTTCTTT. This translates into CAISESQQGTEAFF.

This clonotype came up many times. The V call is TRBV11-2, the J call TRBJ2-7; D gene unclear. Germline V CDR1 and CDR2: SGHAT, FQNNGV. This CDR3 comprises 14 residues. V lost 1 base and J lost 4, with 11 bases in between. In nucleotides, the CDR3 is TGTGCCAGCAGCTTAGGGTCAGGCGCTTACGAGCAGTACTTC. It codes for CASSLGSGAYEQYF.

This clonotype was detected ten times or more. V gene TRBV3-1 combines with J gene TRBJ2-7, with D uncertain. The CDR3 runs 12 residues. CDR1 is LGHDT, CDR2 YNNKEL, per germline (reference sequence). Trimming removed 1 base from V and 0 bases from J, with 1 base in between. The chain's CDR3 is CASSQGSYEQYF. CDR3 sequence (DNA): TGTGCCAGCAGCCAAGGCTCCTACGAGCAGTACTTC.

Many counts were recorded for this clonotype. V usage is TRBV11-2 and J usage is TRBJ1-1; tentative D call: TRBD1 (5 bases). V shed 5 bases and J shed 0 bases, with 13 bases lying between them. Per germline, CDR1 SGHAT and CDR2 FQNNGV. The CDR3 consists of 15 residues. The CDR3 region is CASSPKGRMNTEAFF. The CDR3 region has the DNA TGTGCCAGCAGCCCAAAGGGACGGATGAACACTGAAGCTTTCTTT.

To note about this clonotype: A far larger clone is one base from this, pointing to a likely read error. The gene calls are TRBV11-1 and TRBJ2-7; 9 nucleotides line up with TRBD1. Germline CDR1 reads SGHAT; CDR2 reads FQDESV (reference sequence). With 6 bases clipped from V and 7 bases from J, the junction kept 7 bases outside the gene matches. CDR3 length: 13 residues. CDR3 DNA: TGTGCCAGCAGAGGACAGGGGAGTCCAGAGCAGTACTTC. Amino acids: CASRGQGSPEQYF.

Here the CDR3 reads CASSPEAGGGEQYF. DNA for the CDR3: TGTGCCAGCTCACCCGAAGCAGGGGGCGGCGAGCAGTACTTC. V is TRBV18 and J is TRBJ2-7; TRBD1 matches 8 bases. The CDR3 runs to 14 residues. With V trimmed by 3 bases and J by 6 bases, 7 bases remained unmatched. Germline-derived CDR1 and CDR2 are KGHSH and LQKENI.